The TCR beta chain described here comes from a study of shared clonotypes between healthy human individuals. Turning to the study itself: A donor's plate count was three for CD4 naive and three for CD4 memory; CD8 naive had two and CD8 memory one. Study-wide points: Roughly 5% of naive CD4 clonotypes were common to a few donors. Genetic and exposure-history diversity was limited by the small donor number.

Germline V gene data show CDR1 as MNHEY and CDR2 as SVGAGI. Trimming removed 5 bases from V and 0 bases from J; junction bases left unmatched: 2. This CDR3 is 15 amino acids long. The count of this clone is one. Its antigen is undetermined. Splitting the CD4+ cells yielded a CD45RA+ naive subset and a CD45RA-negative memory subset. Using immunoSEQ multiplex PCR, the repertoire was profiled, and TCRdb retains in-frame clones only, with some absent. The sample contains over 1.5 million clones, around 98% of which appear only once. Sequences were obtained from naive CD4+ T cells sorted from blood. The sample's subset: CD45RA+ positively selected. This chain links TRBV6-5 with TRBJ2-2; 8 bases match TRBD1. The receptor was derived from a man aged 30-40 years in good health. The CDR3 bases are TGTGCCAGCAGTCGGACAGGGCCGAACACCGGGGAGCTGTTTTTT. It yields the protein CASSRTGPNTGELFF.